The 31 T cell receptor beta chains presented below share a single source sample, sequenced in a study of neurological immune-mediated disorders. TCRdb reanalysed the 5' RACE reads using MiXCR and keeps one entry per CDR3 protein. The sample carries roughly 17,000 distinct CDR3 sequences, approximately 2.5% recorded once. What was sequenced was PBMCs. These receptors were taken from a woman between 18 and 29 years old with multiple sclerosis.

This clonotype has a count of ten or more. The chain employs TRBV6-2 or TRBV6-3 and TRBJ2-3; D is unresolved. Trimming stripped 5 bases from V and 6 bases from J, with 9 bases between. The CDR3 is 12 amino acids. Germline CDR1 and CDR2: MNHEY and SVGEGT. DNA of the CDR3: TGTGCCAGCAGTGTTTCGAGGGATACGCAGTATTTT. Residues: CASSVSRDTQYF.

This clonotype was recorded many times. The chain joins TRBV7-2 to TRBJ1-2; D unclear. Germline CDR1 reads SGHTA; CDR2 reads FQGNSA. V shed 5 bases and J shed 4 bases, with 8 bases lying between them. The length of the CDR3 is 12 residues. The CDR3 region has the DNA TGTGCCAGCAGCCCCGGTGTCTATGGCTACACCTTC. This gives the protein CASSPGVYGYTF.

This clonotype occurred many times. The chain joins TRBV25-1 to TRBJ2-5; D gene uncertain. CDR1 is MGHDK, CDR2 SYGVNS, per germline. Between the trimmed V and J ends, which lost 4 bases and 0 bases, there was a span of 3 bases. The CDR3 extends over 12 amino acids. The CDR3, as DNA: TGTGCCAGCAGTGTCAACCAAGAGACCCAGTACTTC. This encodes CASSVNQETQYF. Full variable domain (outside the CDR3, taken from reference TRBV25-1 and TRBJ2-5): EADIYQTPRYLVIGTGKKITLECSQTMGHDKMYWYQQDPGMELHLIHYSYGVNSTEKGDLSSESTVSRIRTEHFPLTLESARPSHTSQYLCASSVNQETQYFGPGTRLLVL.

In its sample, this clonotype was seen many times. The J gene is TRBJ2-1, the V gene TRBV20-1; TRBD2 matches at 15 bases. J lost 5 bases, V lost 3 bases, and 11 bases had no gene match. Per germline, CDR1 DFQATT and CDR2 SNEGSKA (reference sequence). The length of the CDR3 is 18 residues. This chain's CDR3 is CSARRWTSGRVLDNEQFF. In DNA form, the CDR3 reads TGCAGTGCTAGGCGATGGACTAGCGGGAGGGTGCTCGACAATGAGCAGTTCTTC.

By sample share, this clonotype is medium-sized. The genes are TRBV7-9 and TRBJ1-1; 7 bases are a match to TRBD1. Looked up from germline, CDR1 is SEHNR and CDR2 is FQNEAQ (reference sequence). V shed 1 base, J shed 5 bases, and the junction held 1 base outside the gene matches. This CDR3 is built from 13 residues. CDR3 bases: TGTGCCAGCAGCTTAGGACAGGGTACTGAAGCTTTCTTT. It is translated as CASSLGQGTEAFF.

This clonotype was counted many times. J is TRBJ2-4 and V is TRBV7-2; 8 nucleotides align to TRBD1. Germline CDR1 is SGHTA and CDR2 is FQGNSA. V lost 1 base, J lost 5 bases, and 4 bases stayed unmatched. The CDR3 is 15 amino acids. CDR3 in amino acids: CASSLGDRFENIQYF. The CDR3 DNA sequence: TGTGCCAGCAGCTTAGGGGACAGGTTCGAAAACATTCAGTACTTC.

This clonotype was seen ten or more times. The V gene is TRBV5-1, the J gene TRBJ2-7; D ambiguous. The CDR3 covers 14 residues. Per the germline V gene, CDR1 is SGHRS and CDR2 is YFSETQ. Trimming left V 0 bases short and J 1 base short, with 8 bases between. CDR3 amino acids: CASSLEIGSYEQYF. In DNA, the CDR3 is TGCGCCAGCAGCTTGGAGATCGGTTCCTACGAGCAGTACTTC.

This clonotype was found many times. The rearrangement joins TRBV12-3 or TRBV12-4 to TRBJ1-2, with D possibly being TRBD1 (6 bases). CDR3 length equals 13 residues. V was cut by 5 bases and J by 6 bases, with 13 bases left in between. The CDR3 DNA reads TGTGCCAGCAGTCTGAACCACAGGGATGGCTACACCTTC. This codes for CASSLNHRDGYTF.

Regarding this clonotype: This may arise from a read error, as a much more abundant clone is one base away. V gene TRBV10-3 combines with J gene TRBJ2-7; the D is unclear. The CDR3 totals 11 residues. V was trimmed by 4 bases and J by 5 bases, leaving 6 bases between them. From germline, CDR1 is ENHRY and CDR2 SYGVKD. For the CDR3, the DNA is TGTGCCATCAGTGGGACCCACGAGCAGTACGTC. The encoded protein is CAISGTHEQYV.

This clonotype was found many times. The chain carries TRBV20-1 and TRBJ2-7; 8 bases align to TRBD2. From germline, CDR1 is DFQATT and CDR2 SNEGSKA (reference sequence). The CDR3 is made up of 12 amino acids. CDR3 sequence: CSVERGTYEQYF. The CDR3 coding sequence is TGCAGCGTCGAGCGGGGGACCTACGAGCAGTACTTC.

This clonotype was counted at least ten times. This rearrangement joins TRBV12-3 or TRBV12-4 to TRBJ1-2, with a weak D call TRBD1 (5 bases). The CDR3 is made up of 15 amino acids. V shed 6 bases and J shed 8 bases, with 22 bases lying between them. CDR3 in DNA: TGTGCCAGCAGCCGCGAGCGGGGACGCTCGGGGGGCTACACCTTC. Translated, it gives CASSRERGRSGGYTF.

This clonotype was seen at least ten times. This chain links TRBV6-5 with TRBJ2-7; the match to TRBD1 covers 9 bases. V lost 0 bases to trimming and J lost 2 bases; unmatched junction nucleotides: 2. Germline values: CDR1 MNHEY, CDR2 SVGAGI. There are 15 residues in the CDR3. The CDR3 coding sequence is TGTGCCAGCAGTTACTCTGGGACAGGGACCTACGAGCAGTACTTC. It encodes CASSYSGTGTYEQYF.

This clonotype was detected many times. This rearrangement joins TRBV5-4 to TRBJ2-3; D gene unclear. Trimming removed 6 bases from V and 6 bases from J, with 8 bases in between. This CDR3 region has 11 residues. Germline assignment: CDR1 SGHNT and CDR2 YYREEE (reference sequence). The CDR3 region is CASTAADTQYF. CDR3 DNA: TGTGCCAGCACGGCGGCTGATACGCAGTATTTT.

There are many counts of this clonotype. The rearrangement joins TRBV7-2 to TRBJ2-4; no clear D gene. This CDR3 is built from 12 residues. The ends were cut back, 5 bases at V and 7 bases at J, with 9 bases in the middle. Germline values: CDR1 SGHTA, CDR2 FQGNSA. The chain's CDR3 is CASSRDRNIQYF. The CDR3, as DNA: TGTGCCAGCAGCCGAGATAGGAACATTCAGTACTTC.

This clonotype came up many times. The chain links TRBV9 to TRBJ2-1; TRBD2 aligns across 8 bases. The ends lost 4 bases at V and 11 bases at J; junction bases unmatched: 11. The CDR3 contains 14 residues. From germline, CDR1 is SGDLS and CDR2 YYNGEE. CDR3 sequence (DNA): TGTGCCAGCAGCTCCCAGACTTTAGCGGGACAGCAGTTCTTC. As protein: CASSSQTLAGQQFF. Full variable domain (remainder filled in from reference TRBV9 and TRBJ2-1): DSGVTQTPKHLITATGQRVTLRCSPRSGDLSVYWYQQSLDQGLQFLIQYYNGEERAKGNILERFSAQQFPDLHSELNLSSLELGDSALYFCASSSQTLAGQQFFGPGTRLTVL.

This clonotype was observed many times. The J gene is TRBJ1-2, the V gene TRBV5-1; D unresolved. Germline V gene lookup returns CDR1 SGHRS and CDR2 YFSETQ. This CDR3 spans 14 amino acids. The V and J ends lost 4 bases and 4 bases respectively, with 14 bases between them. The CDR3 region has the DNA TGCGCCAGCAGCCCTAATTGGATCTTCTATGGCTACACCTTC. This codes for CASSPNWIFYGYTF.

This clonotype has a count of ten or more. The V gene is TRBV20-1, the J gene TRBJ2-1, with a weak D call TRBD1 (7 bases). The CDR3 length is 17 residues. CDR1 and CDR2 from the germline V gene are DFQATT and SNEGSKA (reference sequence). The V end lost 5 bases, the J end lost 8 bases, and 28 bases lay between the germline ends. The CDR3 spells CSASPEGRDRFIDEQFF. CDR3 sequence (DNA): TGCAGTGCTTCCCCGGAGGGGCGGGACAGATTTATAGATGAGCAGTTCTTC.

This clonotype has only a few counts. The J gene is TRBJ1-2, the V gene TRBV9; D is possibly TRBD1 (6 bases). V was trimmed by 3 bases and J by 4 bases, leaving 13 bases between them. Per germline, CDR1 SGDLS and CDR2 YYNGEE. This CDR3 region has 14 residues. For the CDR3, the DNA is TGTGCCAGCAGCGGCAGGGGATTGAGCTATGGCTACACCTTC. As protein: CASSGRGLSYGYTF.

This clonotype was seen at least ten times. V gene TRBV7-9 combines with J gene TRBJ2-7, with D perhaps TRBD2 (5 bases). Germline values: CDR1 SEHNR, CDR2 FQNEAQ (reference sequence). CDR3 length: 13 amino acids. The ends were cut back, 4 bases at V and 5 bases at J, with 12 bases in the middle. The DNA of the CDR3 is TGTGCCAGCAGCTCGGATGCGGGCGACGAGCAGTACTTC. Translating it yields CASSSDAGDEQYF.

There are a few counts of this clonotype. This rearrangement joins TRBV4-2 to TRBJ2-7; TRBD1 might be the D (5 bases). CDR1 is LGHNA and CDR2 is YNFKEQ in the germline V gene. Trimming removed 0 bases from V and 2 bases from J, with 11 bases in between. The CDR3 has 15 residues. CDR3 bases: TGTGCCAGCAGCCAAGATCTGATAGGGGCCTACGAGCAGTACTTC. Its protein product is CASSQDLIGAYEQYF.

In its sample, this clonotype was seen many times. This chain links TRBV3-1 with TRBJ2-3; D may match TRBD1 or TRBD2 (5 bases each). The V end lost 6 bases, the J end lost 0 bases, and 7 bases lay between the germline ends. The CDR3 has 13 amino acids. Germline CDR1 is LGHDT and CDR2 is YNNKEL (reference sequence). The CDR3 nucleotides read TGTGCCAGCAGGAGGGACAGCACAGATACGCAGTATTTT. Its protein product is CASRRDSTDTQYF.

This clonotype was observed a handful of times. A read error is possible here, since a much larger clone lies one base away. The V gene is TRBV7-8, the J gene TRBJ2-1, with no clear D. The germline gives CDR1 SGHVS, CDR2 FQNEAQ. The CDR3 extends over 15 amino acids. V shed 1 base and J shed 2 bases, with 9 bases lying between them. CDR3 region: CASSLGGVTYNEQFF. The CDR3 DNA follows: TGTGCCAGCAGCTTAGGAGGCGTGACCTACAATGAGCAGTTCTTC.

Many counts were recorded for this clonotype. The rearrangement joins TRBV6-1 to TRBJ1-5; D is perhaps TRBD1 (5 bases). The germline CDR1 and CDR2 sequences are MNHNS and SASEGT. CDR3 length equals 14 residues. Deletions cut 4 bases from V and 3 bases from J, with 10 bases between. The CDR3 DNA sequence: TGTGCCAGCAGTGTAGACAGTACCAATCAGCCCCAGCATTTT. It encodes CASSVDSTNQPQHF.

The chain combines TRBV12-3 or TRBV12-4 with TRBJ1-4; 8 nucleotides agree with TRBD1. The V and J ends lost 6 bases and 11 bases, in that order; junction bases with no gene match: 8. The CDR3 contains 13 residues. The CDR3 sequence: CASRGQGPDKLFF. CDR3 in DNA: TGTGCCAGCAGAGGACAGGGCCCGGACAAACTGTTTTTT.

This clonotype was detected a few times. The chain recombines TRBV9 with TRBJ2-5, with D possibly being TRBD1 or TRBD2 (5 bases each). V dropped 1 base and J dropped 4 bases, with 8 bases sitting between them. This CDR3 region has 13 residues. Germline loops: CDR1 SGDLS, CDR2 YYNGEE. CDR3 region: CASSVTGAETQYF. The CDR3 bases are TGTGCCAGCAGCGTAACCGGGGCAGAGACCCAGTACTTC.

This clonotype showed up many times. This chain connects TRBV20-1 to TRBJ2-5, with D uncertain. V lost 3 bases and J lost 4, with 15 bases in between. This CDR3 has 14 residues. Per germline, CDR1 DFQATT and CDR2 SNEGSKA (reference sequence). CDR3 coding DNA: TGCAGTGCTAGGGAGCTAGTAAACATAGAGACCCAGTACTTC. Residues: CSARELVNIETQYF.

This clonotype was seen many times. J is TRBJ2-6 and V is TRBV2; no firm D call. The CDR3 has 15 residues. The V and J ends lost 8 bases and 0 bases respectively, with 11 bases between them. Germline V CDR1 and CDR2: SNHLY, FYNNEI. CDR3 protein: CASWYGRSGANVLTF. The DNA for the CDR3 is TGTGCCAGCTGGTACGGGCGCTCTGGGGCCAACGTCCTGACTTTC.

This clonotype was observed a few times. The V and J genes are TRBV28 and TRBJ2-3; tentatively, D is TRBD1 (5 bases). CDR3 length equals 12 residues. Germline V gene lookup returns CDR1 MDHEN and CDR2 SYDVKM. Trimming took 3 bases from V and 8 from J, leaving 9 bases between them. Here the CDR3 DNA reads TGTGCCAGCAGTTTTTTAGGGGTTACGCAGTATTTT. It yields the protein CASSFLGVTQYF.

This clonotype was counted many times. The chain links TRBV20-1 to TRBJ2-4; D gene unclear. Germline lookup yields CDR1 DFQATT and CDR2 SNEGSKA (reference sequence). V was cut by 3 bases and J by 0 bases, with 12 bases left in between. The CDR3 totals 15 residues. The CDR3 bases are TGCAGTGCTAGGTCGGGTGGGAAAGCCAAAAACATTCAGTACTTC. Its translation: CSARSGGKAKNIQYF.

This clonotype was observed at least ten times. The chain's CDR3 is CASSSGNRLPLGAFF. The DNA for the CDR3 is TGTGCCAGCAGCTCGGGAAACAGGTTACCGTTGGGAGCTTTCTTT. The rearrangement joins TRBV7-4 to TRBJ1-1, with D perhaps TRBD1 (5 bases). CDR3 length: 15 residues. V lost 4 bases, J lost 10 bases, and 22 bases lay in between. CDR1 is SGHVT and CDR2 is SQSDAQ in the germline V gene.

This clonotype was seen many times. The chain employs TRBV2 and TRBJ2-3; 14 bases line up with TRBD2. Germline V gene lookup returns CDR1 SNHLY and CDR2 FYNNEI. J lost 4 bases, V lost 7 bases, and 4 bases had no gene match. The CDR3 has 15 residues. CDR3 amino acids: CASKGLAGAPDTQYF. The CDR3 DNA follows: TGTGCCAGCAAGGGACTAGCGGGAGCACCAGATACGCAGTATTTT.